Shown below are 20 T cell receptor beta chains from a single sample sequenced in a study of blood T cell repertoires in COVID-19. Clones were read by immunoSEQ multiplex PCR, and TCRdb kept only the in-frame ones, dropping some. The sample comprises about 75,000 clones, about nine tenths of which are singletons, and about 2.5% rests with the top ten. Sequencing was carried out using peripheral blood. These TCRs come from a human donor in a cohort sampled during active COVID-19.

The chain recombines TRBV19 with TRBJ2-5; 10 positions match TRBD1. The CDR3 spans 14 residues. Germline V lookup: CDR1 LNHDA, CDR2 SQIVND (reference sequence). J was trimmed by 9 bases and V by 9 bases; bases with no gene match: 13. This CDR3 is CASKGQGTIRSQYF. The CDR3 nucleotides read TGTGCCAGCAAGGGACAGGGGACAATCAGGTCCCAGTACTTC.

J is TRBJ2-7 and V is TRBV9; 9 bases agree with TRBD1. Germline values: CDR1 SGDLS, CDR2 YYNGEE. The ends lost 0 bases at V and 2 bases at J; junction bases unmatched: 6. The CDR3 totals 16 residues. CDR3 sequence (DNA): TGTGCCAGCAGCGTAGCTACGGGACAGGGTACCTACGAGCAGTACTTC. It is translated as CASSVATGQGTYEQYF. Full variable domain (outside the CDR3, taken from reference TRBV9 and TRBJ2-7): DSGVTQTPKHLITATGQRVTLRCSPRSGDLSVYWYQQSLDQGLQFLIQYYNGEERAKGNILERFSAQQFPDLHSELNLSSLELGDSALYFCASSVATGQGTYEQYFGPGTRLTVT.

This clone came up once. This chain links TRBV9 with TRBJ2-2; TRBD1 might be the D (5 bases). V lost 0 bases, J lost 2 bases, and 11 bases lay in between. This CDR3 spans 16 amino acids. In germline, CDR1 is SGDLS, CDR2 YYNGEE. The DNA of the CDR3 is TGTGCCAGCAGCGTAGTCGAACAGGAAAACACCGGGGAGCTGTTTTTT. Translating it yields CASSVVEQENTGELFF.

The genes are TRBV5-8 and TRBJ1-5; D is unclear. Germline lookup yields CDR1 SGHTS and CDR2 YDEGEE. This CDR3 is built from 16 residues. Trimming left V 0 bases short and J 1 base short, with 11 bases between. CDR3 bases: TGTGCCAGCAGCTTGGCGCAGGCTCTGAGCAATCAGCCCCAGCATTTT. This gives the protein CASSLAQALSNQPQHF.

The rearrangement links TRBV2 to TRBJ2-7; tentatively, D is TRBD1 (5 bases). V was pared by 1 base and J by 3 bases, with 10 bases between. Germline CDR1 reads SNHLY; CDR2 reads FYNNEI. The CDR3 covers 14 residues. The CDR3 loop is CASSEEQVGYEQYF. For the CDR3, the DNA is TGTGCCAGCAGTGAAGAACAGGTGGGCTACGAGCAGTACTTC.

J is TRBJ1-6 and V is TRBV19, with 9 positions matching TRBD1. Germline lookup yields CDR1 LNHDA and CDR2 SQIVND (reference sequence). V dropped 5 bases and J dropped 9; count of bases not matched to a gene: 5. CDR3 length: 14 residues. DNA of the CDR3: TGTGCCAGTAGTCCCACGGGACAGGGTTCACCCCTCCACTTT. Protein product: CASSPTGQGSPLHF.

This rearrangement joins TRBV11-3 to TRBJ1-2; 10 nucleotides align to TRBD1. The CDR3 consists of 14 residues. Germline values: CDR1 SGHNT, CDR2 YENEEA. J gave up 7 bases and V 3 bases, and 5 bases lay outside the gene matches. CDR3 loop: CASSFRTGGPGYTF. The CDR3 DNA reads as TGTGCCAGCAGCTTCCGGACAGGGGGTCCTGGCTACACCTTC.

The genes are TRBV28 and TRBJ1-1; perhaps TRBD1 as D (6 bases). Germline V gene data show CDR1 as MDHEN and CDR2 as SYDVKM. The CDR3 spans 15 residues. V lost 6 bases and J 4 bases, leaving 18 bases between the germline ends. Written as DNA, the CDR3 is TGTGCCAGCAGGCTCACAGGGCTAAGGGTCACTGAAGCTTTCTTT. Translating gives CASRLTGLRVTEAFF.

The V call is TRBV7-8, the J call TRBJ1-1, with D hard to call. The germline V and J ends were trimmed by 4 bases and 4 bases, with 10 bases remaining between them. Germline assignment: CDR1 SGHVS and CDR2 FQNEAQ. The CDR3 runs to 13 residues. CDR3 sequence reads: CASSSSGSTEAFF. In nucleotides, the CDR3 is TGTGCCAGCAGCTCATCAGGAAGCACTGAAGCTTTCTTT.

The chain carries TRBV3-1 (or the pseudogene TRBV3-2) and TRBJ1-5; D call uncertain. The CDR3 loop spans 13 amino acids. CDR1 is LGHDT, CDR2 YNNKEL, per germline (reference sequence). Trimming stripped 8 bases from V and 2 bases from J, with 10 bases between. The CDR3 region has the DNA TGTGCCAGCGGAGGAGGTGGCAATCAGCCCCAGCATTTT. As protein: CASGGGGNQPQHF.

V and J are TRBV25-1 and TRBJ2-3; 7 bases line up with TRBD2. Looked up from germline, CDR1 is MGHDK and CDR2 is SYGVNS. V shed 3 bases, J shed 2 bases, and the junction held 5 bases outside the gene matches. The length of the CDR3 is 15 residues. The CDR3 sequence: CASSDLAESTDTQYF. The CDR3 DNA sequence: TGTGCCAGCAGTGACCTAGCGGAGTCCACAGATACGCAGTATTTT.

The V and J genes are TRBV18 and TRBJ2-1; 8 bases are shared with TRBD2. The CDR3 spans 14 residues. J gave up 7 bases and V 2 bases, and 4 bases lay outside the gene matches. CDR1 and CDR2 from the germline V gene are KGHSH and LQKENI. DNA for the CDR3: TGTGCCAGCTCACCATCGGGGGGGGTAAATGAGCAGTTCTTC. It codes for CASSPSGGVNEQFF.

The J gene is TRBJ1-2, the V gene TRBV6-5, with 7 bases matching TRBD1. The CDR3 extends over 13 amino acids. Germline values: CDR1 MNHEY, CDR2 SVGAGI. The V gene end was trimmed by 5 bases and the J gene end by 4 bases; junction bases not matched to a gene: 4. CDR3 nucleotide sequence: TGTGCCAGCAGTCGGGGACAGTTCTATGGCTACACCTTC. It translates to CASSRGQFYGYTF.

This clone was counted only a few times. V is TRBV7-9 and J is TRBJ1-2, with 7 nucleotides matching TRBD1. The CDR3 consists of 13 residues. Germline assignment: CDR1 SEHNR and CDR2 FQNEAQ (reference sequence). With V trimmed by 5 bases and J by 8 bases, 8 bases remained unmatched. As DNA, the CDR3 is TGTGCCAGCAGCCGAGACAGGGCGGGAGGCTACACCTTC. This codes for CASSRDRAGGYTF.

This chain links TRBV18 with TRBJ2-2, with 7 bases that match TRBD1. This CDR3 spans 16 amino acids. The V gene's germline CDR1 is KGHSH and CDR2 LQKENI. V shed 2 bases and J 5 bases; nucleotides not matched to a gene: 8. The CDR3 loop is CASSPRQGWETGELFF. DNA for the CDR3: TGTGCCAGCTCACCAAGACAGGGCTGGGAGACCGGGGAGCTGTTTTTT.

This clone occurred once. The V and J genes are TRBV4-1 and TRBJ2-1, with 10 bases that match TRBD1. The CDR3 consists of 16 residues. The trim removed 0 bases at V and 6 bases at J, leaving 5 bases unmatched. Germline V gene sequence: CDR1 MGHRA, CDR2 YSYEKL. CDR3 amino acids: CASSQEVGTGANEQFF. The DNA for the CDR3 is TGCGCCAGCAGCCAAGAAGTCGGGACAGGGGCCAATGAGCAGTTCTTC.

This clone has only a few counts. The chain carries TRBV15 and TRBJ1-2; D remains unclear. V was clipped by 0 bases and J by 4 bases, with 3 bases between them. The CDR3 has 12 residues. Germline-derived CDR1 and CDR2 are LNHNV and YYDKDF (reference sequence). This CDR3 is CATSRDVYGYTF. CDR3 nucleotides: TGTGCCACCAGCAGAGACGTCTATGGCTACACCTTC.

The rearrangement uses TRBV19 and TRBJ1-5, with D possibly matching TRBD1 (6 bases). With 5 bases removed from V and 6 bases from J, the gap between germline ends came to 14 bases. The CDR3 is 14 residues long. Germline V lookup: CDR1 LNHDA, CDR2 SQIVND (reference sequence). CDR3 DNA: TGTGCCAGTAGTCCTGGGGGCCGCAGTCAGCCCCAGCATTTT. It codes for CASSPGGRSQPQHF.

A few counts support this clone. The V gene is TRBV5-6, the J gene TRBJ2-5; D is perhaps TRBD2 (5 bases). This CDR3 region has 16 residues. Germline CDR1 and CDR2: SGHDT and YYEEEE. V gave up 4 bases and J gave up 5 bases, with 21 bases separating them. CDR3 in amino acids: CASSPQLVVGRETQYF. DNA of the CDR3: TGTGCCAGCAGCCCGCAACTAGTAGTGGGTAGGGAGACCCAGTACTTC.

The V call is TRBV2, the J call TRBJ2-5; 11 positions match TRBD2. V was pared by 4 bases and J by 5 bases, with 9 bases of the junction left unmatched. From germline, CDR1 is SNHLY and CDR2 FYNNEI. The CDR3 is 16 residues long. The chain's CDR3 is CASSAHSGRAGETQYF. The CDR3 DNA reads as TGTGCCAGCAGTGCCCATAGCGGGAGGGCCGGTGAGACCCAGTACTTC.